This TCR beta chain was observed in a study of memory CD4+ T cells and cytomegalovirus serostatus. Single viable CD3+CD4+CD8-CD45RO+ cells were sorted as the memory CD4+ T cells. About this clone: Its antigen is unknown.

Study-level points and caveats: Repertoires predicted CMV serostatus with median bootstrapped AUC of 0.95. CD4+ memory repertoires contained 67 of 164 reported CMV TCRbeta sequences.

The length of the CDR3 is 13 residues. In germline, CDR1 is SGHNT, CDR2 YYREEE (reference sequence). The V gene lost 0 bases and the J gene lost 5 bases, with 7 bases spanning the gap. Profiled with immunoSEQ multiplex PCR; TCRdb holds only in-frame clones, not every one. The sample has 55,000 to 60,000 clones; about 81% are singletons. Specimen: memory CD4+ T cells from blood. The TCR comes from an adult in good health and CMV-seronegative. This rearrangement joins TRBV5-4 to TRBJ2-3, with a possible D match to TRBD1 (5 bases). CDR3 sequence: CASSLDRGDTQYF. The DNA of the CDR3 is TGTGCCAGCAGCTTGGATAGGGGAGATACGCAGTATTTT.